The source of this T cell receptor (beta chain) is a study of T cells in localized non-small cell lung cancer. Whole-study results and caveats: The tumor had only one region sequenced, so heterogeneity remains possible. Higher adjacent-lung clonality was associated with shorter survival. Clonality peaked in uninvolved adjacent lung rather than tumor. The study detected a median about 50 of the top 100 tumor clones in adjacent lung.

A remark on this clone: Its antigen is unidentified.

Generated by immunoSEQ multiplex PCR, the TCRdb table keeps only in-frame clones and is missing some. The sample contains over 10,000 clones, roughly 30% of which appear only once. This CDR3 contains 13 residues. Germline CDR1 reads SGDLS; CDR2 reads YYNGEE. V was clipped by 3 bases and J by 8 bases, with 14 bases between them. Here the sequenced sample was lung tumor tissue, taken before any cancer treatment. This clonotype was sampled from a female donor at least 60 years old with stage I lung adenocarcinoma. This chain uses TRBV9 with TRBJ1-1, with D maybe TRBD1 (6 bases). CDR3 nucleotides: TGTGCCAGCAGCGCACTCTTGGGGACAGAAGCTTTCTTT. It codes for CASSALLGTEAFF.